This T cell receptor beta chain was identified during a study of blood T cell repertoires in COVID-19. Study as a whole: Acute and convalescent COVID-19 specimens originated in the United States, Italy and Spain. Nucleic acid was either cDNA or gDNA, and it came from T cells, B-cell-depleted T cells, or PBMCs.

The CDR3 totals 14 residues. Deletions cut 2 bases from V and 4 bases from J, with 11 bases between. Germline CDR1 is SGHTA and CDR2 is FQGNSA. This clone was recorded a few times. Some clones are missing from TCRdb's copy, which holds only in-frame ones; the method was immunoSEQ multiplex PCR. The sample has about 180,000 clones, approximately 83% seen once. The sequence was collected from a man aged 50-60 years with active or convalescent COVID-19. The material sequenced was peripheral blood. The V gene is TRBV7-2, the J gene TRBJ1-2; tentative D call: TRBD1 (5 bases). This CDR3 is CASSLSQAVYGYTF. As DNA, the CDR3 is TGTGCCAGCAGCTTATCACAGGCCGTCTATGGCTACACCTTC.